The 9 T cell receptor beta chains below all came from one sample that was sequenced in a study of beta chain features in type 1 diabetes (dated by TCRdb to 2017 to 2018). Library preparation was by the immunoSEQ multiplex PCR assay. The entire amount of isolated RNA was reverse transcribed using the High Capacity cDNA Reverse Transcription Kit, so the sequenced TCRB transcripts were expressed ones. TCRdb's version of the immuneACCESS table is confined to in-frame rearrangements and falls short of the full clone set. An unresolved V gene accounts for under half of the shortfall where checked; the remainder is of unknown origin. This sample comprises 140,000 or so clones, about 10% of them detected only once. The biggest ten clones account for 1.3% of the sample. The sequencing input was naive CD4+ T cells from blood. The cell subset or site label of this sample denotes: true naive CD4+ T cells. These receptors all come from a man aged 18 to 30 in good health.

This clone has at least ten counts. The chain links TRBV18 to TRBJ2-5; D not resolved. CDR1 and CDR2 (germline): KGHSH, LQKENI. The CDR3 covers 12 residues. V lost 3 bases and J lost 3, with 5 bases in between. The CDR3 loop is CASSPAEETQYF. The CDR3 DNA reads as TGTGCCAGCTCACCTGCGGAAGAGACCCAGTACTTC.

This clone was counted a few times. The J gene is TRBJ2-3, the V gene TRBV7-3; TRBD2 agrees at 8 bases. J was trimmed by 4 bases and V by 1 base; bases with no gene match: 4. Germline V gene data show CDR1 as SGHTA and CDR2 as FQGTGA. This CDR3 is 15 amino acids long. The CDR3 loop is CASSLNGGGADTQYF. As DNA, the CDR3 is TGTGCCAGCAGCTTAAACGGGGGGGGTGCAGATACGCAGTATTTT. Based on the CDR3 plus reference TRBV7-3 and TRBJ2-3, the full variable domain is GAGVSQTPSNKVTEKGKYVELRCDPISGHTALYWYRQSLGQGPEFLIYFQGTGAADDSGLPNDRFFAVRPEGSVSTLKIQRTERGDSAVYLCASSLNGGGADTQYFGPGTRLTVL.

With respect to this clone: Within the sample, other DNA sequences also encode this same CDR3. The J gene is TRBJ2-3, the V gene TRBV7-2; 7 positions match TRBD1. Germline V gives CDR1 SGHTA, CDR2 FQGNSA. V shed 1 base, J shed 3 bases, and the junction held 1 base outside the gene matches. This CDR3 has 14 amino acids. In nucleotides, the CDR3 is TGTGCCAGCAGCTTAGACAGGGGAACAGATACGCAGTATTTT. This encodes CASSLDRGTDTQYF. The variable domain in full, completed from reference TRBV7-2 and TRBJ2-3, reads GAGVSQSPSNKVTEKGKDVELRCDPISGHTALYWYRQSLGQGLEFLIYFQGNSAPDKSGLPSDRFSAERTGGSVSTLTIQRTQQEDSAVYLCASSLDRGTDTQYFGPGTRLTVL.

Many counts were recorded for this clone. V gene TRBV4-3 combines with J gene TRBJ2-4; 12 bases agree with TRBD1. CDR3 length: 19 residues. Germline CDR1 reads LGHNA; CDR2 reads YSLEER. J lost 1 base, V lost 0 bases, and 7 bases had no gene match. In DNA, the CDR3 is TGCGCCAGCAGCCAAGATAGGGGACAGGGGGCTATGGCCAAAAACATTCAGTACTTC. Its protein product is CASSQDRGQGAMAKNIQYF.

This clone came up a few times. The genes are TRBV5-1 and TRBJ1-5; D not certain. The CDR3 spans 13 residues. Per the germline V gene, CDR1 is SGHRS and CDR2 is YFSETQ. V lost 4 bases and J 6 bases, leaving 11 bases between the germline ends. The CDR3 sequence is CASSQDSRQPQHF. CDR3 coding DNA: TGCGCCAGCAGCCAGGACTCGCGTCAGCCCCAGCATTTT.

The gene calls are TRBV7-9 and TRBJ2-3, with 9 bases lining up with TRBD2. The J segment lost 0 bases and the V segment lost 5 bases, leaving 3 bases of the junction unmatched. This CDR3 comprises 15 residues. Germline V gene data show CDR1 as SEHNR and CDR2 as FQNEAQ (reference sequence). CDR3 nucleotides: TGTGCCAGCAGCGAAGGGACTAGCAGCACAGATACGCAGTATTTT. This encodes CASSEGTSSTDTQYF.

This clone was seen a few times. This chain joins TRBV6-6 and TRBJ1-1; TRBD1 is a possible D gene (6 bases). The CDR3 is 12 amino acids. Trimming pared 6 bases from V and 10 bases from J, leaving 15 bases between. Germline V CDR1 and CDR2: MNHNY, SVGAGI (reference sequence). CDR3 region: CASRRGGGGAFF. The CDR3 DNA sequence: TGTGCCAGCAGAAGGGGAGGGGGTGGAGCTTTCTTT.

The rearrangement joins TRBV2 to TRBJ2-1; D may be TRBD1 (5 bases). Germline V gene lookup returns CDR1 SNHLY and CDR2 FYNNEI. V shed 5 bases and J shed 11 bases, with 13 bases lying between them. This CDR3 is built from 12 residues. For the CDR3, the DNA is TGTGCCAGCAGTAGACAGAGACTGCAGCAGTTCTTC. Its translation: CASSRQRLQQFF.

The CDR3 bases are TGTGCCAGCAGCGGCGGCAGGGAGGGTGAAAAACTGTTTTTT. Translating it yields CASSGGREGEKLFF. The V call is TRBV9, the J call TRBJ1-4; weak D call: TRBD1 (5 bases). Germline CDR1 SGDLS, CDR2 YYNGEE. The CDR3 sequence is 14 residues long. Trimming stripped 3 bases from V and 7 bases from J, with 13 bases between.